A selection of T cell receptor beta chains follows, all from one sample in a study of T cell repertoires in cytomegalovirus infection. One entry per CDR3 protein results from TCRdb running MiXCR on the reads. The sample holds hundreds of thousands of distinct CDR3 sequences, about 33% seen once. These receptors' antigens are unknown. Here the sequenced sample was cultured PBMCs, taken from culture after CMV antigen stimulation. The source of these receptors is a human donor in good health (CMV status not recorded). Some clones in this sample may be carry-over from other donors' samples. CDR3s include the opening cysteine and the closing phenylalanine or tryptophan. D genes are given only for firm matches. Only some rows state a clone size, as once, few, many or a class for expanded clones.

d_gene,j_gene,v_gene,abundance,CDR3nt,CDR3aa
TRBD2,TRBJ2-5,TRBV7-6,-,TGTGCCAGCAGCCCCGGACTAGCGGGAGTGCAGGAGACCCAGTACTTC,CASSPGLAGVQETQYF
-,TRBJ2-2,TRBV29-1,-,TGCAGCGCAACGACGGCAGGGGGGATAGGCGGGGAGCTGTTTTTT,CSATTAGGIGGELFF
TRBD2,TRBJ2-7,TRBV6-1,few,TGTGCCAGCAGCGACTCTAGCGGGAGTTGGTACGAGCAGTACTTC,CASSDSSGSWYEQYF
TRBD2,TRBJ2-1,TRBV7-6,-,TGTGCCAGCAGCGTCCTTAGCGGGAAGGTGGATGAGCAGTTCTTC,CASSVLSGKVDEQFF
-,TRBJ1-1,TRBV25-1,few,TGTGCCAGCAGTGAATTCTGGGGGAGAGCTTTCTTT,CASSEFWGRAFF
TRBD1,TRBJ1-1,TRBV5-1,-,TGCGCCAGCAGCTTGGCCGGGACAGGGGCGAATCAAGCTTTCTTT,CASSLAGTGANQAFF
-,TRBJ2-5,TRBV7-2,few,TGTGCCAGCAGCTGGGAGCCGGGCCCTCCGACGTACTTC,CASSWEPGPPTYF
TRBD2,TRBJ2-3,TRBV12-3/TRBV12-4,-,TGTGCCAATTATCTAGCGGGAGCGGGCATAGATACGCAGTATTTT,CANYLAGAGIDTQYF
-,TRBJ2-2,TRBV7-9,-,TGTGCCCAGCTCCGCGGTGCCGGGGAGCTGTTTTTT,CAQLRGAGELFF
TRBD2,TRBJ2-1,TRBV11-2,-,TGTGCCAGCAGCTTATCTAGCGGGGGCTGGGATGAGCAGTTCTTC,CASSLSSGGWDEQFF
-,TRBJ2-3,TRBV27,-,TGTGCCAGCAGTTTAAGCTCCCTCCCAGATACGCAGTATTTT,CASSLSSLPDTQYF
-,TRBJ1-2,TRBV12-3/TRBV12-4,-,TGTGCCAGCAGCGACCAGAGCGGACCCGGGGAAACCTTC,CASSDQSGPGETF
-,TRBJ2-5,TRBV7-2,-,TGTGCCAGCAGCTTGTCTCGGGGGCGCCCGGAGACCCAGTACTTC,CASSLSRGRPETQYF
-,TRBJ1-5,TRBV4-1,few,TGCGCCAGCAGCAACCAGGGTAGCAATCAGCCCCAGCATTTT,CASSNQGSNQPQHF
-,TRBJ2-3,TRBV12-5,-,TGTGCTAGTGGTCCCCCCCGTTTGACAGATACGCAGTATTTT,CASGPPRLTDTQYF
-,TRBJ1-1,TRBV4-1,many,TGCGCCAGCAGCCAAGGTGGTAACACTGAAGCTTTCTTT,CASSQGGNTEAFF
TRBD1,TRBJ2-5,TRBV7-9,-,TGTGCCAGCAGCTCGCGGACAGGCGGTTTTCGAGAGACCCAGTACTTC,CASSSRTGGFRETQYF
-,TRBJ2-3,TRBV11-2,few,TGTGCCAGCAGCCCCCGGTCGGAGGCAGATACGCAGTATTTT,CASSPRSEADTQYF
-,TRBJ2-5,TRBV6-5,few,TGTGCCAGCAGTTACTCGGAAGGATTTGAATCCTCGGGGAAGTACTTC,CASSYSEGFESSGKYF
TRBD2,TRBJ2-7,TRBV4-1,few,TGCGCCAGCAGTCCAGCGGGAGCATCCTACGAGCAGTACTTC,CASSPAGASYEQYF